The clone carrying this TCR beta chain was seen repeatedly, ten times or more. Its antigen is as yet unknown. The data were taken from a study of T cells in Graves' hyperthyroidism and ophthalmopathy. Study-wide results and caveats: Ophthalmopathy was predicted by the model a median of roughly 6.6 months ahead of onset. Blood also carried most thyroid clonotypes expanded above 0.001.

TCR beta CDR3 regions were amplified from RNA transcripts. When the TCR CDR3 underwent first-round RT-PCR, the HTBI primer set was used. Each CDR3 protein is one row after TCRdb ran MiXCR on the multiplex PCR reads. The table shows approximately 410,000 distinct CDR3 sequences, with about 14% occurring only once. The CDR3 loop spans 16 amino acids. The V and J ends lost 4 bases and 4 bases, in that order; junction bases with no gene match: 12. Germline V CDR1 and CDR2: MGHRA, YSYEKL. It was uncontrolled infection, other autoimmune disease, pregnancy or lactation that excluded patients. The authors took PBMCs from 8.5 to 10 ml fresh peripheral blood.

The sequence was obtained from a young man with Graves' ophthalmopathy. The chain employs TRBV4-1 and TRBJ1-1; TRBD1 matches 7 bases. Sequenced input: blood. In DNA form, the CDR3 reads TGCGCCAGCAGCCGCGGACAGGATGCTAGGACCACTGAAGCTTTCTTT. Its translation is CASSRGQDARTTEAFF.